The 25 T cell receptor beta chains below come from one sample, sequenced in a study of blood T cell repertoires in COVID-19. TCRdb's copy holds only in-frame clones and misses some; the assay was immunoSEQ multiplex PCR. The top ten hold approximately 15% of the sample, which has more than 150,000 clones, approximately 80% seen once. The sequenced sample was peripheral blood. Every receptor here comes from a woman aged 80 or over with acute or convalescent COVID-19.

The chain has TRBV27 and TRBJ2-4; possible D gene TRBD2, 5 bases. V was cut by 2 bases and J by 2 bases, with 7 bases left in between. The CDR3 extends over 14 amino acids. Germline V gives CDR1 MNHEY, CDR2 SMNVEV (reference sequence). CDR3 in amino acids: CASSLRETKNIQYF. CDR3 bases: TGTGCCAGCAGTTTAAGGGAGACCAAAAACATTCAGTACTTC.

The CDR3, as DNA: TGTGCCAGCAGTTTCAACACCTATTCACCCCTCCACTTT. It is translated as CASSFNTYSPLHF. The chain couples TRBV27 to TRBJ1-6; D gene ambiguous. The germline V and J ends were trimmed by 3 bases and 8 bases, with 8 bases remaining between them. Germline V gene data show CDR1 as MNHEY and CDR2 as SMNVEV (reference sequence). This CDR3 is built from 13 residues.

V is TRBV6-1 and J is TRBJ2-7, with TRBD2 matching over 9 bases. With 0 bases clipped from V and 3 bases from J, the junction kept 0 bases outside the gene matches. Per germline, CDR1 MNHNS and CDR2 SASEGT. The CDR3 length is 14 residues. Here the CDR3 reads CASSEASGSYEQYF. The CDR3 DNA reads as TGTGCCAGCAGTGAAGCTAGCGGGAGCTACGAGCAGTACTTC.

This clone was observed a few times. This chain uses TRBV7-8 with TRBJ1-3; D gene ambiguous. There are 16 residues in the CDR3. Trimming removed 1 base from V and 1 base from J, with 11 bases in between. Germline V gene sequence: CDR1 SGHVS, CDR2 FQNEAQ. CDR3 DNA: TGTGCCAGCAGCTTAGGCGAGTTACCTTCTGGAAACACCATATATTTT. Amino acid sequence: CASSLGELPSGNTIYF.

The CDR3 here is CASSLQGIGNTIYF. CDR3 DNA sequence: TGTGCCAGCAGCTTACAGGGTATTGGAAACACCATATATTTT. The rearrangement joins TRBV7-9 to TRBJ1-3; the D gene is possibly TRBD1 (5 bases). The CDR3 is 14 amino acids. The V end lost 2 bases, the J end lost 3 bases, and 8 bases lay between the germline ends. CDR1 SEHNR and CDR2 FQNEAQ come from the germline V gene (reference sequence).

The CDR3 DNA sequence: TGTGCCAGCAGCACAGGGCTACAGCCCCAGCATTTT. Protein sequence: CASSTGLQPQHF. The chain couples TRBV28 to TRBJ1-5; TRBD1 might be the D (6 bases). V was pared by 6 bases and J by 7 bases, with 10 bases between. Germline V CDR1 and CDR2: MDHEN, SYDVKM. The CDR3 length is 12 residues.

The chain recombines TRBV30 with TRBJ2-3; D is ambiguous. CDR1 GTSNPN and CDR2 SVGIG come from the germline V gene (reference sequence). V was cut by 3 bases and J by 0 bases, with 10 bases left in between. This CDR3 is built from 14 residues. CDR3 amino acids: CAWRFSGSTDTQYF. In DNA form, the CDR3 reads TGTGCCTGGAGGTTTTCGGGTAGCACAGATACGCAGTATTTT.

The CDR3 DNA follows: TGCGCCAGCAGCCAAGAGCCAGGTCTCGCTAAGCCCCAGCATTTT. Residues: CASSQEPGLAKPQHF. The gene calls are TRBV4-1 and TRBJ1-5; unclear D gene. Germline values: CDR1 MGHRA, CDR2 YSYEKL. The CDR3 is 15 residues long. Deletions cut 0 bases from V and 8 bases from J, with 14 bases between.

Only a few counts were recorded for this clone. Other DNA variants within this sample encode the same CDR3. This chain links TRBV27 with TRBJ1-3, with D perhaps matching TRBD1 (5 bases). CDR3 length: 15 residues. Trimming took 2 bases from V and 0 from J, leaving 8 bases between them. The germline V gene has CDR1 MNHEY and CDR2 SMNVEV (reference sequence). DNA for the CDR3: TGTGCCAGCAGTTTAAGGGGATCCTCTGGAAACACCATATATTTT. Its translation: CASSLRGSSGNTIYF.

V and J are TRBV4-1 and TRBJ2-6; 7 nucleotides agree with TRBD1. J lost 4 bases, V lost 4 bases, and 7 bases had no gene match. The CDR3 is 16 residues long. Germline V lookup: CDR1 MGHRA, CDR2 YSYEKL. The CDR3 coding sequence is TGCGCCAGCAGCCGCCGGACAGGCACCGGGGCCAACGTCCTGACTTTC. Translating it yields CASSRRTGTGANVLTF.

The CDR3 is CASSSPWGSGDWGGGTYEQYF. CDR3 bases: TGTGCCAGCAGCTCCCCCTGGGGTAGCGGAGATTGGGGAGGTGGGACCTACGAGCAGTACTTC. The genes are TRBV13 and TRBJ2-7; D is possibly TRBD2 (6 bases). The CDR3 contains 21 residues. The germline V gene has CDR1 PRHDT and CDR2 FYEKMQ (reference sequence). V shed 4 bases and J shed 2 bases, with 33 bases lying between them.

The rearrangement links TRBV28 to TRBJ1-1, with TRBD1 identical over 7 bases. After removal of 8 bases from V and 7 bases from J, the junction contained 19 bases not matched to a gene. Germline V gene data show CDR1 as MDHEN and CDR2 as SYDVKM. The CDR3 is 16 residues long. This CDR3 is CASDTGTVMTGFEAFF. In DNA form, the CDR3 reads TGTGCCAGCGACACCGGGACAGTAATGACAGGTTTTGAAGCTTTCTTT.

This clone was observed a handful of times. The DNA for the CDR3 is TGCGCCAGCAGCCAAGTTTATTATGTCGGAGCCTCTCCAAATTCACCCCTCCACTTT. It is translated as CASSQVYYVGASPNSPLHF. The chain uses TRBV4-1 and TRBJ1-6, with D hard to call. Germline values: CDR1 MGHRA, CDR2 YSYEKL. The CDR3 is 19 residues long. Trimming stripped 1 base from V and 7 bases from J, with 23 bases between.

The rearrangement uses TRBV7-3 and TRBJ2-1, with a weak D call TRBD2 (6 bases). The V end lost 4 bases, the J end lost 12 bases, and 10 bases lay between the germline ends. In germline, CDR1 is SGHTA, CDR2 FQGTGA. The CDR3 extends over 11 amino acids. The CDR3 reads CASSSGGLQFF. DNA of the CDR3: TGTGCCAGCAGCTCCGGGGGATTGCAGTTCTTC.

This chain links TRBV28 with TRBJ1-2; D unresolved. Germline V gives CDR1 MDHEN, CDR2 SYDVKM. CDR3 length equals 12 residues. V was shortened by 5 bases and J by 8 bases, with 12 bases between the two germline ends. In nucleotides, the CDR3 is TGTGCCAGCAGTACAAGTTTGAAAGGCTACACCTTC. Its protein is CASSTSLKGYTF.

This clone was observed a handful of times. The genes are TRBV28 and TRBJ1-1; unclear D gene. Germline CDR1 MDHEN, CDR2 SYDVKM. The CDR3 is made up of 11 amino acids. V was pared by 7 bases and J by 11 bases, with 14 bases between. The DNA of the CDR3 is TGTGCCAGCACGGTTCCTGGAGGGGCTTTCTTT. Protein sequence: CASTVPGGAFF. Complete variable domain (other parts from reference TRBV28 and TRBJ1-1): DVKVTQSSRYLVKRTGEKVFLECVQDMDHENMFWYRQDPGLGLRLIYFSYDVKMKEKGDIPEGYSVSREKKERFSLILESASTNQTSMYLCASTVPGGAFFGQGTRLTVV.

This clone has a handful of counts. The chain couples TRBV6-5 to TRBJ2-5; D is unclear. V was cut by 7 bases and J by 4 bases, with 13 bases left in between. The CDR3 extends over 13 amino acids. The germline gives CDR1 MNHEY, CDR2 SVGAGI. The CDR3 is CASTEPVLETQYF. Written as DNA, the CDR3 is TGTGCCAGCACCGAACCAGTATTAGAGACCCAGTACTTC.

This rearrangement joins TRBV19 to TRBJ1-1, with 10 bases matching TRBD1. Germline values: CDR1 LNHDA, CDR2 SQIVND (reference sequence). The CDR3 sequence is 16 residues long. The J segment lost 1 base and the V segment lost 3 bases, leaving 5 bases of the junction unmatched. CDR3 sequence: CASSMGQGLPNTEAFF. CDR3 DNA: TGTGCCAGTAGTATGGGACAGGGGCTTCCGAACACTGAAGCTTTCTTT.

V is TRBV28 and J is TRBJ2-7; D uncertain. V was cut by 6 bases and J by 1 base, with 4 bases left in between. Germline-derived CDR1 and CDR2 are MDHEN and SYDVKM. The CDR3 has 11 amino acids. The CDR3 reads CASRESYEQYF. DNA of the CDR3: TGTGCCAGCAGGGAGTCCTACGAGCAGTACTTC.

This clone was detected once. The V call is TRBV29-1, the J call TRBJ1-2; D is unresolved. Germline lookup yields CDR1 SQVTM and CDR2 ANQGSEA. V was pared by 7 bases and J by 9 bases, with 12 bases between. This CDR3 is 10 amino acids long. CDR3 sequence reads: CSAFAGRYTF. DNA of the CDR3: TGCAGCGCCTTCGCAGGTCGCTACACCTTC.

This chain connects TRBV7-9 to TRBJ1-1; maybe TRBD1 (6 bases). CDR3 length: 15 amino acids. Trimming cost V 1 base and J 4 bases, with 13 bases left between them. CDR1 and CDR2 from the germline V gene are SEHNR and FQNEAQ (reference sequence). DNA of the CDR3: TGTGCCAGCAGCTTAGTGGCAGGGGAAGGCACTGAAGCTTTCTTT. As protein: CASSLVAGEGTEAFF.

The chain carries TRBV29-1 and TRBJ1-1; D is unresolved. The length of the CDR3 is 13 residues. Trimming left V 4 bases short and J 4 bases short, with 13 bases between. Germline values: CDR1 SQVTM, CDR2 ANQGSEA. Written as DNA, the CDR3 is TGCAGCGTTGCGGCCGCTTCAGGCACTGAAGCTTTCTTT. Protein product: CSVAAASGTEAFF.

This clone has just one count. The CDR3 reads CASSLLTGAPHEQYF. The CDR3 DNA is TGCGCCAGCAGCTTGTTGACGGGAGCCCCCCACGAGCAGTACTTC. The chain combines TRBV5-1 with TRBJ2-7; tentatively, D is TRBD2 (6 bases). In germline, CDR1 is SGHRS, CDR2 YFSETQ. This CDR3 contains 15 residues. V was trimmed by 1 base and J by 5 bases, leaving 16 bases between them.

CDR3 protein: CATSSGQNYGYTF. The CDR3 nucleotides are TGTGCCACCAGCAGTGGACAGAACTATGGCTACACCTTC. The gene calls are TRBV15 and TRBJ1-2; TRBD1 is a possible D gene (6 bases). The V gene's germline CDR1 is LNHNV and CDR2 YYDKDF (reference sequence). V was trimmed by 3 bases and J by 2 bases, leaving 7 bases between them. The CDR3 totals 13 residues.

This clone was counted between two and nine times. This sequence joins TRBV7-2 and TRBJ2-1; 7 bases map to TRBD2. Germline V gene data show CDR1 as SGHTA and CDR2 as FQGNSA. The CDR3 is 16 residues long. J gave up 4 bases and V 5 bases, and 11 bases lay outside the gene matches. The CDR3 nucleotides are TGTGCCAGCAGCCCCGCGGGGCGGGGGAGGTACAATGAGCAGTTCTTC. It is translated as CASSPAGRGRYNEQFF.